This entry is about one TCR beta chain. Its antigen is undetermined. The data belong to a study of shared clonotypes between healthy human individuals. Study background: The study drew on a couple of women and a few men aged 18 to 49 as donors. Notes on the study in general: The study generally estimated greater richness for naive than memory subsets.

CDR1 and CDR2 from the germline V gene are ENHRY and SYGVKD. Trimming cost V 2 bases and J 5 bases, with 13 bases left between them. The CDR3 has 15 residues. Several immunoSEQ 96-well plates shared each subset's DNA, each plate a replicate. How the authors handled the data: Quality scores were absent from the junction-only immunoSEQ sequences, so filtering differed. Some clones are missing from TCRdb's copy, which holds only in-frame ones; the method was immunoSEQ multiplex PCR. The V and J calls and clone size come from that table; D and trimming were worked out from the DNA. Of about 730,000 clones in the sample, over 55% were seen once.

The sequence was collected from a woman aged 25 to 39 in good health. The J gene is TRBJ1-5, the V gene TRBV10-3, with D unclear. Sequenced sample: memory CD4+ T cells sorted from blood. As for subset: CD45RA-negative fraction. The CDR3 loop is CAISERHLRDQPQHF. CDR3 nucleotides: TGTGCCATCAGTGAGAGGCACTTAAGGGATCAGCCCCAGCATTTT.